A single T cell receptor beta chain is shown here with its context. This specimen comes from a study of follicular helper T cells after annual influenza vaccination. Germline loops: CDR1 SNHLY, CDR2 FYNNEI. The CDR3 runs to 15 residues. V lost 6 bases and J lost 4, with 16 bases in between. Time point in this sample: 2014-2015 season, 7 days after vaccination. Non-naive CD4+CXCR5+PD-1+ cTfh were sorted into ICOS+CD38+ and ICOS-CD38- fractions. Only in-frame clones appear in the TCRdb table, and some are missing; sequencing was by immunoSEQ multiplex PCR. The sample includes about 15,000 clones, about four fifths of them seen just once.

This clonotype originated in an adult who received the influenza vaccine. The chain has TRBV2 and TRBJ2-1; D perhaps matches TRBD1 (8 bases). Sample: CXCR5+ CD38- circulating T follicular helper cells from blood, taken 7 days after influenza vaccination. Documented subset: circulating Tfh, non-naive CD4+CXCR5+PD-1+ (ICOS+CD38+ or ICOS-CD38-). CDR3 protein: CASSLTGGEYNEQFF. The CDR3 bases are TGTGCCAGCAGCTTAACAGGGGGGGAATACAATGAGCAGTTCTTC. Drawing the rest from reference TRBV2 and TRBJ2-1, the complete variable domain is EPEVTQTPSHQVTQMGQEVILRCVPISNHLYFYWYRQILGQKVEFLVSFYNNEISEKSEIFDDQFSVERPDGSNFTLKIRSTKLEDSAMYFCASSLTGGEYNEQFFGPGTRLTVL.